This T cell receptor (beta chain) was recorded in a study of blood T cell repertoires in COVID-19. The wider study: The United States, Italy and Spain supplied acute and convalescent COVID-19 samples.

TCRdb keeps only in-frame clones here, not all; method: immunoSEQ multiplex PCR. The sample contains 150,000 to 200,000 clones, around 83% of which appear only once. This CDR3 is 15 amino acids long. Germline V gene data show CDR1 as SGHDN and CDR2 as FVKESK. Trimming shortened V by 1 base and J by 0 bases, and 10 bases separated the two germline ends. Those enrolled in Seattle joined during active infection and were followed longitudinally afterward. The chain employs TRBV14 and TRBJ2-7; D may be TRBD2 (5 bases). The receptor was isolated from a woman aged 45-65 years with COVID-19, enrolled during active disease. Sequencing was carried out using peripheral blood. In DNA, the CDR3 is TGTGCCAGCAGCCAAGGAGTAGGGAGCTCCTACGAGCAGTACTTC. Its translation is CASSQGVGSSYEQYF.